Listed below are T cell receptor beta chains from one sample, sequenced in a study of T cell responses to AZD1222 COVID-19 vaccine. Produced via immunoSEQ multiplex PCR; TCRdb's table is partial and in-frame only. The table has 95,000 to 100,000 clones, about 86% seen once; the top ten hold 1.4%. This material consisted of peripheral blood, taken on day 0 of AZD1222 vaccination. These receptors all stem from an adult in good health. Both conserved end residues are part of each CDR3. The order of the fields is V gene, D gene, clone size, J gene, CDR3 DNA, CDR3 protein. A D gene is named only where the DNA matches it firmly. Clone size is stated in some rows and not others, as once, few, many or a class when expanded.

>TRBV10-2|NA|NA|TRBJ1-2
TGCGCCACCTTCAACTATGGCTACACCTTC
CATFNYGYTF
>TRBV28|TRBD1|NA|TRBJ1-5
TGTGCCAGCAGTCCGTCAACCGGGACAGGGAGTCAGCCCCAGCATTTT
CASSPSTGTGSQPQHF
>TRBV15|NA|NA|TRBJ2-7
TGTGCCACCAGCAGAGATCTCCGAGGGCAGGGGCCCTACGAGCAGTACTTC
CATSRDLRGQGPYEQYF
>TRBV27|TRBD2|NA|TRBJ2-1
TGTGCCAGCAGTCAGTTAGCGGGAGGGCCTCCGGATGAGCAGTTCTTC
CASSQLAGGPPDEQFF
>TRBV28|TRBD1|NA|TRBJ1-5
TGTGCCAGCAGTCCCTGGGCAGGGGGTAATCAGCCCCAGCATTTT
CASSPWAGGNQPQHF
>TRBV27|NA|NA|TRBJ2-7
TGTGCCAGCAGTTTCGTCCTGGCGCGAGGATCCGAGCAGTACTTC
CASSFVLARGSEQYF
>TRBV5-8|NA|few|TRBJ1-6
TGTGCCAGCAGCTACCTAGGACCGGCGTATTCACCCCTCCACTTT
CASSYLGPAYSPLHF
>TRBV18|TRBD1|NA|TRBJ1-3
TGTGCCAGCTCACCAGGACAGGGCCTTATCTCTGGAAACACCATATATTTT
CASSPGQGLISGNTIYF
>TRBV6-5|NA|few|TRBJ1-6
TGTGCCAGCAGGCCTCCGGCAGGGGCTGGTTCACCCCTCCACTTT
CASRPPAGAGSPLHF
>TRBV27|NA|NA|TRBJ1-1
TGTGCCAGCAGTCGATTATCGGGTTTCAACACTGAAGCTTTCTTT
CASSRLSGFNTEAFF
>TRBV7-3|NA|NA|TRBJ2-5
TGTGCCAGCAGCTTAGACAATAAAGAGACCCAGTACTTC
CASSLDNKETQYF
>TRBV6-5|NA|NA|TRBJ2-2
TGTGCCAGCAGTTACGGGCAGGGGGAGGTCGGGGAGCTGTTTTTT
CASSYGQGEVGELFF
>TRBV30|NA|NA|TRBJ1-5
TGTGCCTGGAGTACAAAGACCCGCAATCAGCCCCAGCATTTT
CAWSTKTRNQPQHF
>TRBV27|TRBD2|few|TRBJ2-1
TGTGCCAGCAGTTCTAGCGGGAGGCCCAATGAGCAGTTCTTC
CASSSSGRPNEQFF
>TRBV5-1|TRBD2|NA|TRBJ2-3
TGCGCCAGCAGCTCCACATCATCTAGCGGGCTCGGGGATACGCAGTATTTT
CASSSTSSSGLGDTQYF
>TRBV7-2|TRBD1|NA|TRBJ2-1
TGTGCCAGCAGCTTAACAGGGGGGAGCTCCTACAATGAGCAGTTCTTC
CASSLTGGSSYNEQFF
>TRBV6-4|NA|NA|TRBJ2-3
TGTGCCAGCAGTGACTCGGGGGTCCCCACAGATACGCAGTATTTT
CASSDSGVPTDTQYF
>TRBV4-3|NA|NA|TRBJ1-2
TGCGCCAGCAGCCAAGCAGACAGCTCCTCTAACTATGGCTACACCTTC
CASSQADSSSNYGYTF
>TRBV18|TRBD1|once|TRBJ1-3
TGTGCCAGCTCACTCGGACAGGGAGGCGCTGGAAACACCATATATTTT
CASSLGQGGAGNTIYF
>TRBV9|NA|NA|TRBJ2-3
TGTGCCAGCAGCCTGACAGGACTGAGCACAGATACGCAGTATTTT
CASSLTGLSTDTQYF
>TRBV2|NA|NA|TRBJ1-5
TGTGCCAGCAGTGATCTAATGGGATCTTTTGAGGCTTTT
CASSDLMGSFEAF
>TRBV19|NA|NA|TRBJ2-7
TGTGCCAGTAGCTTCTCGGGGCGCACAACCTACGAGCAGTACTTC
CASSFSGRTTYEQYF
>TRBV19|NA|few|TRBJ2-7
TGTGCCAGTAGTACCCGGAGCCTATCCTACGAGCAGTACTTC
CASSTRSLSYEQYF
>TRBV28|NA|once|TRBJ2-7
TGTGCCAGCAGTTTGCCAGACAGAAGCTCGCAGTACTTC
CASSLPDRSSQYF
>TRBV7-3|NA|NA|TRBJ2-6
TGTGCCAGCAGCCCGGAGGGCAGAATCCTGAACTCTGGGGCCAACGTCCTGACTTTC
CASSPEGRILNSGANVLTF
>TRBV3-1/TRBV3-2|NA|once|TRBJ2-1
TGTGCCAGCAGCCAAGAAAAGGCATACAATGAGCAGTTCTTC
CASSQEKAYNEQFF
>TRBV15|NA|NA|TRBJ1-1
TGTGCCACCAGCAGAGATGCGAACACTGAAGCTTTCTTT
CATSRDANTEAFF
>TRBV27|TRBD2|NA|TRBJ2-1
TGTGCCAGCAGTTTGGGGGTAGCGGGAGTTGTTGAGCAGTTCTTC
CASSLGVAGVVEQFF
>TRBV20-1|TRBD1|NA|TRBJ1-5
TGCAGTGCTATTGACAGGGGTCAGCCCCAGCATTTT
CSAIDRGQPQHF
>TRBV14|TRBD2|NA|TRBJ2-7
TGTGCCAGCAGCCCCCGGACTAGCGGGAGTAGGTCGGCCAGCGAGCAGTACTTC
CASSPRTSGSRSASEQYF
>TRBV27|NA|NA|TRBJ1-5
TGTGCCAGCAGCCCTTGGGAGGGTCAGCCCCAGCATTTT
CASSPWEGQPQHF
>TRBV4-1|NA|once|TRBJ1-2
TGCGCCAGCAGCCAAGGACAGGTTTCCTACTATGGCTACACCTTC
CASSQGQVSYYGYTF
>TRBV14|TRBD1|few|TRBJ1-4
TGTGCCAGCAGTACGGGACAGGGGGCGTCGAGTGAAAAACTGTTTTTT
CASSTGQGASSEKLFF
>TRBV3-1/TRBV3-2|TRBD2|NA|TRBJ2-1
TGTGCCAGCAGCCTAACTAGCGGGAATTTAAATGAGCAGTTCTTC
CASSLTSGNLNEQFF
>TRBV24-1|TRBD2|NA|TRBJ2-7
TGTGCCACCAGTGATTTGCCAGCCCACGTTTCAGGGCGGGAGTTCCGGGAGCAGTACTTC
CATSDLPAHVSGREFREQYF
>TRBV11-2|NA|NA|TRBJ2-2
TGTGCCAGCAGCATAGGGGCTAGCTACGGGGAGCTGTTTTTT
CASSIGASYGELFF
>TRBV4-2|NA|NA|TRBJ1-3
TGTGCCAGCAGCCAAGATGTGGGGGGCTCCGGAAACACCATATATTTT
CASSQDVGGSGNTIYF
>TRBV3-1/TRBV3-2|NA|NA|TRBJ2-1
TGTGCCAGCAGCCGGGGGGGGCTGGGTCTGTTCTTC
CASSRGGLGLFF
>TRBV2|NA|NA|TRBJ1-2
TGTGCCAGCTCCCGAAGTGGCTACACCTTC
CASSRSGYTF
>TRBV28|NA|NA|TRBJ1-3
TGTGCCAGCAGTTTGCTTGGAAACACCATATATTTT
CASSLLGNTIYF
>TRBV3-1/TRBV3-2|NA|NA|TRBJ2-2
TGTGCCAGCAGCCAAACAAGAAACACCGGGGAGCTGTTTTTT
CASSQTRNTGELFF